This T cell receptor (beta chain) was sequenced for a study of OX40 agonist ivuxolimab in advanced cancers. Across the study: Males comprised over 80% of the group, whose mean age was roughly 64 years (range roughly 20 to 90).

Profiled with immunoSEQ multiplex PCR; TCRdb holds only in-frame clones, not every one. The profile covers about 44,000 clones, with 75% to 90% appearing a single time and under 11% taken by the ten largest. The V gene's germline CDR1 is SGHRS and CDR2 YFSETQ. V lost 4 bases, J lost 10 bases, and 14 bases stayed unmatched. This CDR3 has 14 residues. The chain uses TRBV5-1 and TRBJ2-7, with 7 bases matching TRBD2. The TCR originated in an adult with an advanced solid tumor such as melanoma, head and neck, liver or kidney cancer. The source was CD4+ or CD8+ T cells sorted from blood, collected in a trial of the OX40 agonist ivuxolimab. CDR3 loop: CASSPLGEGTGQYF. Written as DNA, the CDR3 is TGCGCCAGCAGCCCCCTTGGGGAGGGAACAGGTCAGTACTTC.